The following is a TCR beta chain sequence with its context. Its target is unknown. Other nucleotide sequences in the sample specify the same CDR3. Germline CDR1 and CDR2: KGHSH and LQKENI. CDR3 length equals 13 residues. The V gene end was trimmed by 6 bases and the J gene end by 2 bases; junction bases not matched to a gene: 3. The data belong to a study of OX40 agonist ivuxolimab in advanced cancers. Points from the study as a whole: On average, CD8+ T cells showed a greater number of expanded clones than CD4+.

Excluded were patients having autoimmune disease history or systemic immunosuppression. Produced via immunoSEQ multiplex PCR; TCRdb's table is partial and in-frame only. The repertoire holds tens of thousands of clones, with 85% to 90% as singletons. The chain recombines TRBV18 with TRBJ2-5; 7 positions agree with TRBD1. The receptor was derived from an adult with an advanced solid tumor such as melanoma, head and neck, liver or kidney cancer. Sequenced material: CD4+ or CD8+ T cells sorted from blood, taken in a trial of the OX40 agonist ivuxolimab. The DNA for the CDR3 is TGTGCCAGCTCGCCGGGACAGCAAGAGACCCAGTACTTC. Its protein product is CASSPGQQETQYF.